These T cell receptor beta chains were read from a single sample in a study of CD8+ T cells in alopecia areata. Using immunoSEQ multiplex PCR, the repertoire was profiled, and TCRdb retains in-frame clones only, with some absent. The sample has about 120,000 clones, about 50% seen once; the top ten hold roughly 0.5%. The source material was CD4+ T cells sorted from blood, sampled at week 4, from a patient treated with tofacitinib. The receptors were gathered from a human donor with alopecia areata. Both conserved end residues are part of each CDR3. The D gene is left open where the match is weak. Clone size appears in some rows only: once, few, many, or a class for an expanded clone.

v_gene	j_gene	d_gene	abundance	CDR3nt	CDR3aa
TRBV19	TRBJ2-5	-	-	TGTGCCAGTAGTACCGACAGGGGAGAACTAGCGGAGACCCAGTACTTC	CASSTDRGELAETQYF
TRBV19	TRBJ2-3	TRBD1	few	TGTGCCAGTAGTATAAAGGGACAGCGCACAGATACGCAGTATTTT	CASSIKGQRTDTQYF
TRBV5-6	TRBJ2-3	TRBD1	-	TGTGCCAGCAGCTCGACAGGGGGAACAGATACGCAGTATTTT	CASSSTGGTDTQYF
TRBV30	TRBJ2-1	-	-	TGTGCCTGGAGTGTTCGGGGGCACCCAGGGAACTACAATGAGCAGTTCTTC	CAWSVRGHPGNYNEQFF
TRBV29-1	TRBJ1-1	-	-	TGCAGCGTTGAATCCGGCGCCACCCACACTGAAGCTTTCTTT	CSVESGATHTEAFF
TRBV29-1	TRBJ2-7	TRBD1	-	TGCAGCGTTGACGGGGAAGGACAGGGGAATATCCAGTACTTC	CSVDGEGQGNIQYF
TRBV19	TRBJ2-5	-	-	TGTGCCAGTAGTAATGGGACCGCCGGACGGAGTGGGACCCAGTACTTC	CASSNGTAGRSGTQYF
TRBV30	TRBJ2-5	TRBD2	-	TGTGCCTGGAGTGTAGGGGCTAGCGGGAGAATGGAGACCCAGTACTTC	CAWSVGASGRMETQYF
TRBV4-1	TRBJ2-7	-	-	TGCGCCAGCAGCCAAGGGACCTGGTACGAGCAGTACTTC	CASSQGTWYEQYF
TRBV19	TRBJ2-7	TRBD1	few	TGTGCCAGTAGTCCCCGGACAGGCTACGAGCAGTACTTC	CASSPRTGYEQYF
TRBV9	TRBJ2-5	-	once	TGTGCCAGCAGCGTGGGGGTTCAAGAGACCCAGTACTTC	CASSVGVQETQYF
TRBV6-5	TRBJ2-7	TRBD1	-	TGTGCCAGCGCGCCAGGGGGCTCCTACGAGCAGTACTTC	CASAPGGSYEQYF
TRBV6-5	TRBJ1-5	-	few	TGTGCCAGCAGCCACCCCAATCAGCCCCAGCATTTT	CASSHPNQPQHF
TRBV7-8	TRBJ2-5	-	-	TGTGCCAGCAGCTTGTCGGGCGGCCAAGGGGAGACCCAGTACTTC	CASSLSGGQGETQYF
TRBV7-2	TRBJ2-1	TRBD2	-	TGTGCCAGCAGCCGGGTGGGCGGGGGGTCCTACAATGAGCAGTTCTTC	CASSRVGGGSYNEQFF
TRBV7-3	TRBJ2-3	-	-	TGTGCCAGCAGCTTAAATGGAGATACGCAGTATTTT	CASSLNGDTQYF
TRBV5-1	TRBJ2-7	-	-	TGCGCCAGCAGCTTGATCGGACGGTTGAGCTCCTACGAGCAGTACTTC	CASSLIGRLSSYEQYF
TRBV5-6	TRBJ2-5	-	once	TGTGCCAGCGAGGGCGTTAGTGGGGAAGAGACCCAGTACTTC	CASEGVSGEETQYF
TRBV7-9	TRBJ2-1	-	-	TGTGCCAGCAGCTTAGCGGGTCTCAACAATGAGCAGTTCTTC	CASSLAGLNNEQFF
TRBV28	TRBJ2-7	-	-	TGTGCCAGCAGCTCCGGAGGGAGCTACGAGCAGTACTTC	CASSSGGSYEQYF
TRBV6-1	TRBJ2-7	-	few	TGTGCCAGCAGTGAAGTCGCCCGTCGGGTATCCTACGAGCAGTACTTC	CASSEVARRVSYEQYF
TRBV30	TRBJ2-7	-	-	TGTGCCTGGAGTCGTAACTACGAGCAGTACTTC	CAWSRNYEQYF
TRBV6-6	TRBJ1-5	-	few	TGTGCCAGCAGTTACTTTCTAGGAGATCAGCCCCAGCATTTT	CASSYFLGDQPQHF
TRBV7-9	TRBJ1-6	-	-	TGTGCCAGCAGCCTCGACAGCCTAAATTCACCCCTCCACTTT	CASSLDSLNSPLHF
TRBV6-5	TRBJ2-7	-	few	TGTGCCAGCAGTTACTCGGATTCGGGACACTCCTACGAGCAGTACTTC	CASSYSDSGHSYEQYF
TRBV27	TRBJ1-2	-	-	TGTGCCAGCAGTCTCAACAGGGTATTGGGCTACACCTTC	CASSLNRVLGYTF
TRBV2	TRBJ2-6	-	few	TGTGCCAGCAGTGAATGGGGACCCCTGGTCCCTGGGGCCAACGTCCTGACTTTC	CASSEWGPLVPGANVLTF
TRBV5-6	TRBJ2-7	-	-	TGTGCCAGCAGCTTGAGGGGGATCCCATGGAACGAGCAGTACTTC	CASSLRGIPWNEQYF
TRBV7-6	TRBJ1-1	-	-	TGTGCCAGCAGCTTAATGATGAACACTGAAGCTTTCTTT	CASSLMMNTEAFF